Following are 9 T cell receptor beta chains from one sample sequenced in a study of blood T cell repertoires in COVID-19. Produced via immunoSEQ multiplex PCR; TCRdb's table is partial and in-frame only. Of about 37,000 clones listed, less than 85% are singletons. The sequencing sample was made of peripheral blood. The receptors were sampled from a woman in her sixties or seventies with acute or convalescent COVID-19.

The gene calls are TRBV10-1 and TRBJ2-1; 8 bases match TRBD2. The germline gives CDR1 WNHNN, CDR2 SYGVQD (reference sequence). This CDR3 is 17 amino acids long. The V and J ends lost 3 bases and 7 bases, in that order; junction bases with no gene match: 14. The CDR3 DNA sequence: TGCGCCAGCAGTGATAGAATTAGCGGGGTCCCCGTAAATGAGCAGTTCTTC. It translates to CASSDRISGVPVNEQFF.

This clone was detected only once. The V and J genes are TRBV21-1 and TRBJ2-2; the table gives TRBD2 as D, unverified against the DNA. TRBV21-1 is labeled a pseudogene. The CDR3 loop spans 15 amino acids. CDR3 nucleotides: TGTGCCAGCAGCCCTAAAACGATAGCGGGAGGGGAGCTGTTTTTT. Its protein is CASSPKTIAGGELFF.

This clone was seen a few times. CDR3 coding DNA: TGTGCCAGCAGTGCAAGGACAGGAGCTGCAACTAATGAAAAACTGTTTTTT. This encodes CASSARTGAATNEKLFF. This rearrangement joins TRBV6-1 to TRBJ1-4; TRBD1 matches 7 bases. This CDR3 has 17 amino acids. The V gene end was trimmed by 4 bases and the J gene end by 0 bases; junction bases not matched to a gene: 8. CDR1 and CDR2 from the germline V gene are MNHNS and SASEGT.

This chain links TRBV29-1 with TRBJ2-3; D remains unclear. V lost 3 bases, J lost 14 bases, and 15 bases lay in between. From germline, CDR1 is SQVTM and CDR2 ANQGSEA. This CDR3 region has 11 residues. The CDR3 reads CSVDTLVNVYF. The CDR3 DNA sequence: TGCAGCGTTGATACATTGGTTAATGTGTATTTT.

This chain connects TRBV7-9 to TRBJ2-7, with D perhaps TRBD1 (6 bases). V lost 1 base and J lost 1, with 11 bases in between. Germline V CDR1 and CDR2: SEHNR, FQNEAQ (reference sequence). The CDR3 has 15 amino acids. CDR3 region: CASSLVGTLSYEQYF. The CDR3 region has the DNA TGTGCCAGCAGCTTAGTCGGGACACTGTCCTACGAGCAGTACTTC.

This chain connects TRBV7-2 to TRBJ1-3, with TRBD1 matching 9 bases. The CDR3 covers 14 residues. Trimming took 5 bases from V and 3 from J; bases not matched to a gene: 2. CDR1 and CDR2 from the germline V gene are SGHTA and FQGNSA. CDR3 sequence: CASSQDRGGNTIYF. DNA of the CDR3: TGTGCCAGCAGCCAGGACAGGGGTGGAAACACCATATATTTT.

This clone was seen once. The chain has TRBV29-1 and TRBJ2-5; D remains unclear. The germline gives CDR1 SQVTM, CDR2 ANQGSEA. V lost 4 bases and J lost 4, with 4 bases in between. The length of the CDR3 is 10 residues. CDR3 in DNA: TGCAGCGTTGCTCGAGAGACCCAGTACTTC. This gives the protein CSVARETQYF.

The J gene is TRBJ1-1, the V gene TRBV28, with D possibly being TRBD1 (5 bases). The CDR3 is 15 amino acids. Trimming stripped 5 bases from V and 6 bases from J, with 19 bases between. Germline V lookup: CDR1 MDHEN, CDR2 SYDVKM. This CDR3 is CASSRTDRTNPEAFF. The CDR3 DNA sequence: TGTGCCAGCAGTCGAACTGACCGGACAAACCCTGAAGCTTTCTTT.

This clone appeared a few times. This chain connects TRBV5-5 to TRBJ2-2, with TRBD1 identical over 8 bases. V gave up 5 bases and J gave up 6 bases; unmatched junction bases: 12. CDR3 size: 16 residues. From germline, CDR1 is SGHKS and CDR2 YYEKEE (reference sequence). DNA for the CDR3: TGTGCCAGCAGTCTGGACAGGGCTTCTAGGGCCGGGGAGCTGTTTTTT. The encoded protein is CASSLDRASRAGELFF.